One and the same sample provided the 16 T cell receptor beta chains below, sequenced in a study of human T cells and chemical hapten exposure. Time point given: patch test 1, 2 weeks after DPC sensitization. The treatment here: therapeutic diphenylcyclopropenone sensitization with weekly scalp DPC. In TCRdb, the RACE reads were re-called with MiXCR into one record per CDR3 protein. The sample has 84,000 or so distinct CDR3 sequences, over 9.5% seen once. The source material was whole blood, sampled in connection with sensitization to the hapten diphenylcyclopropenone (DPC). The source is a middle-aged man with alopecia areata. Some clones in this sample may be carry-over from other donors' samples.

This clonotype has more than one count but fewer than ten. The chain uses TRBV7-2 and TRBJ2-3; the D is unclear. Trimming cost V 4 bases and J 5 bases, with 10 bases left between them. This CDR3 spans 13 amino acids. In germline, CDR1 is SGHTA, CDR2 FQGNSA. The CDR3 region is CASSWAEKDTQYF. The DNA for the CDR3 is TGTGCCAGCAGCTGGGCGGAAAAAGATACGCAGTATTTT.

This clonotype has more than one count but fewer than ten. The chain combines TRBV12-3 or TRBV12-4 with TRBJ2-5; 10 bases are a match to TRBD2. The CDR3 spans 16 residues. J gave up 5 bases and V 3 bases, and 9 bases lay outside the gene matches. The CDR3 sequence: CASSFLAGALAETQYF. The DNA of the CDR3 is TGTGCCAGCAGTTTTCTAGCGGGAGCATTAGCTGAGACCCAGTACTTC.

This clonotype was counted a few times. This chain links TRBV4-3 with TRBJ2-3; D is unclear. The V end was cut by 0 bases, the J end by 5 bases, with 9 bases between. The CDR3 runs 14 residues. The germline gives CDR1 LGHNA, CDR2 YSLEER. The CDR3 nucleotides are TGCGCCAGCAGCCAAGATGGAATCATAGATACGCAGTATTTT. Its translation is CASSQDGIIDTQYF.

This clonotype appeared a few times. CDR3 DNA: TGTGCCAGCAGCTTCCAGGGCGACGAGCAGTACTTC. Translated, it gives CASSFQGDEQYF. This chain links TRBV11-3 with TRBJ2-7; tentatively, D is TRBD1 (5 bases). The CDR3 runs 12 residues. V was clipped by 3 bases and J by 5 bases, with 8 bases between them. The germline V gene has CDR1 SGHNT and CDR2 YENEEA.

V gene TRBV28 combines with J gene TRBJ2-3, with D perhaps TRBD2 (6 bases). Germline V lookup: CDR1 MDHEN, CDR2 SYDVKM. The germline V and J ends were trimmed by 5 bases and 0 bases, with 15 bases remaining between them. This CDR3 is built from 16 residues. In DNA, the CDR3 is TGTGCCAGCAGTAGCCCGTCAAGCGGGAGCACAGATACGCAGTATTTT. It specifies CASSSPSSGSTDTQYF.

A word on this clonotype: Compared with germline, one end of the junction differs, possibly owing to a read error. The chain carries TRBV5-6 and TRBJ1-6; no clear D. The CDR3 has 13 amino acids. The germline gives CDR1 SGHDT, CDR2 YYEEEE. The CDR3 DNA sequence: TGTGCCAGCAGCTTGGACCGGACTTCTCTCCTCAACTTT. Translation: CASSLDRTSLLNF.

The chain's CDR3 is CASRAQGVGEKLFF. The CDR3 DNA is TGTGCCAGCAGGGCACAGGGGGTGGGGGAAAAACTGTTTTTT. The rearrangement links TRBV12-3 or TRBV12-4 to TRBJ1-4; 8 nucleotides match TRBD1. CDR3 length equals 14 residues. V dropped 6 bases and J dropped 8; count of bases not matched to a gene: 8.

V and J are TRBV6-1 and TRBJ2-3; D is perhaps TRBD1 (5 bases). The CDR3 totals 15 residues. Trimming pared 4 bases from V and 0 bases from J, leaving 11 bases between. The germline V gene encodes CDR1 MNHNS and CDR2 SASEGT. The CDR3 sequence is CASSVGLPSTDTQYF. The CDR3 DNA reads TGTGCCAGCAGTGTGGGGCTGCCTAGCACAGATACGCAGTATTTT.

The chain couples TRBV20-1 to TRBJ2-5; 7 nucleotides align to TRBD1. Trimming at V came to 2 bases and at J to 5 bases, leaving 8 bases not matched to a gene. Per germline, CDR1 DFQATT and CDR2 SNEGSKA (reference sequence). This CDR3 contains 14 residues. CDR3 in amino acids: CSARPPRGRETQYF. Written as DNA, the CDR3 is TGCAGTGCTAGACCCCCTAGGGGGCGGGAGACCCAGTACTTC.

This clonotype was observed a few times. This CDR3 reads CSVEDLLQGGETQYF. In DNA form, the CDR3 reads TGCAGCGTTGAAGATCTTTTACAGGGCGGTGAAACGCAGTATTTT. The rearrangement uses TRBV29-1 and TRBJ2-3; possibly TRBD1 for D (6 bases). Trimming stripped 0 bases from V and 9 bases from J, with 19 bases between. Germline V gene data show CDR1 as SQVTM and CDR2 as ANQGSEA. The CDR3 loop spans 15 amino acids.

The chain couples TRBV24-1 to TRBJ2-2; 7 bases fit TRBD1. The CDR3 runs to 15 residues. Trimming took 0 bases from V and 3 from J; bases not matched to a gene: 0. CDR1 is KGHDR, CDR2 SFDVKD, per germline. As DNA, the CDR3 is TGTGCCACCAGTGATTTGCAGGGGGACACCGGGGAGCTGTTTTTT. Encoded protein: CATSDLQGDTGELFF.

The CDR3 nucleotides read TGTGCCAGCAGGTTGGACAACGCGAACACCGGGGAGCTGTTTTTT. This encodes CASRLDNANTGELFF. The chain has TRBV3-1 and TRBJ2-2, with D tentatively TRBD1 (5 bases). Trimming shortened V by 6 bases and J by 0 bases, and 11 bases separated the two germline ends. The CDR3 runs to 15 residues. Germline V gives CDR1 LGHDT, CDR2 YNNKEL (reference sequence).

This chain links TRBV7-9 with TRBJ1-5; no firm D call. V was pared by 1 base and J by 0 bases, with 7 bases between. The germline gives CDR1 SEHNR, CDR2 FQNEAQ (reference sequence). The CDR3 loop spans 15 amino acids. CDR3: CASSLDGSSNQPQHF. CDR3 nucleotide sequence: TGTGCCAGCAGCTTAGACGGCAGTAGCAATCAGCCCCAGCATTTT.

This clonotype showed up many times. The chain employs TRBV7-9 and TRBJ1-2; a weak D match, TRBD1 (5 bases). The CDR3 runs to 14 residues. V lost 3 bases, J lost 4 bases, and 12 bases lay in between. Per germline, CDR1 SEHNR and CDR2 FQNEAQ (reference sequence). The CDR3 nucleotides are TGTGCCAGCAGCTTTGGGCAGGGTCCCTATGGCTACACCTTC. It translates to CASSFGQGPYGYTF.

This clonotype was detected ten times or more. The genes are TRBV11-1 and TRBJ1-1; D gene uncertain. CDR1 and CDR2 (germline): SGHAT, FQDESV (reference sequence). V was trimmed by 5 bases and J by 5 bases, leaving 9 bases between them. The CDR3 consists of 12 residues. The CDR3 DNA follows: TGTGCCAGCAGCCTCCTGAGGACTGAAGCTTTCTTT. This translates into CASSLLRTEAFF.

In its sample, this clonotype was seen a few times. The chain combines TRBV12-3 or TRBV12-4 with TRBJ2-1; the match to TRBD1 covers 9 bases. V trimming: 10 bases; J trimming: 4 bases; junction bases outside the gene matches: 8. This CDR3 region has 14 residues. The CDR3 bases are TGTGCCACAAACAGGGGGCCGATTTACAATGAGCAGTTCTTC. Translated: CATNRGPIYNEQFF.